These 11 T cell receptor beta chains were sequenced from one sample in a study of blood T cell repertoires in COVID-19 (dated by TCRdb to between 2020 and 2021). The library came from the immunoSEQ multiplex PCR assay. This is the immuneACCESS table as TCRdb keeps it, with only in-frame sequences that have V and J called. A part of the clones is gone; compared with another copy, unresolved V genes explain less than half, and the rest is unexplained. This sample has about 350,000 clones in its table, and less than 90% of those were observed once. Under 8.5% of the sample comes from the top ten. The material sequenced was peripheral blood. Receptor source: a woman in her sixties with COVID-19, enrolled during active disease.

V and J are TRBV1 and TRBJ1-2; the table names TRBD1, a call not compared with the DNA. TRBV1 is reported as a pseudogene. The CDR3 length is 15 residues. The CDR3 DNA reads TGCACCAGCAGCCAACGGGACAGCTTCTCTTATGGCTACACCTTC. Protein: CTSSQRDSFSYGYTF.

This sequence joins TRBV27 and TRBJ1-6, with D possibly matching TRBD1 (6 bases). V lost 10 bases and J 10 bases, leaving 26 bases between the germline ends. This CDR3 is 16 amino acids long. Looked up from germline, CDR1 is MNHEY and CDR2 is SMNVEV (reference sequence). The CDR3 protein is CATREQGGDLRSPLHF. The DNA for the CDR3 is TGTGCCACCCGAGAACAGGGAGGGGATCTACGCTCACCCCTCCACTTT.

The gene calls are TRBV10-3 and TRBJ1-1; tentatively, D is TRBD1 (5 bases). Trimming took 4 bases from V and 1 from J, leaving 16 bases between them. Germline loops: CDR1 ENHRY, CDR2 SYGVKD. CDR3 length: 16 amino acids. DNA for the CDR3: TGTGCCATCAGTGGGGTTCAGACAGAAGAGAACACTGAAGCTTTCTTT. Translated, it gives CAISGVQTEENTEAFF.

The CDR3 sequence: CASSPGGGGRGSGEAFF. The CDR3 nucleotides are TGTGCCAGCAGCCCAGGGGGAGGCGGCAGGGGGTCGGGTGAAGCTTTCTTT. V is TRBV11-2 and J is TRBJ1-1, with TRBD1 matching over 7 bases. The trim removed 5 bases at V and 7 bases at J, leaving 19 bases unmatched. This CDR3 is built from 17 residues. In germline, CDR1 is SGHAT, CDR2 FQNNGV. Looking up the rest from reference TRBV11-2 and TRBJ1-1 gives the full variable domain: EAGVAQSPRYKIIEKRQSVAFWCNPISGHATLYWYQQILGQGPKLLIQFQNNGVVDDSQLPKDRFSAERLKGVDSTLKIQPAKLEDSAVYLCASSPGGGGRGSGEAFFGQGTRLTVV.

The V and J genes are TRBV19 and TRBJ1-2, with TRBD1 matching 8 bases. CDR1 LNHDA and CDR2 SQIVND come from the germline V gene (reference sequence). The junction had 3 bases not matched to a gene; V was cut back by 5 bases and J by 4 bases. The CDR3 spans 13 residues. This CDR3 reads CASSWDRSYGYTF. The DNA for the CDR3 is TGTGCCAGTAGTTGGGACAGGTCCTATGGCTACACCTTC. Variable domain in full (rest from reference TRBV19 and TRBJ1-2): DGGITQSPKYLFRKEGQNVTLSCEQNLNHDAMYWYRQDPGQGLRLIYYSQIVNDFQKGDIAEGYSVSREKKESFPLTVTSAQKNPTAFYLCASSWDRSYGYTFGSGTRLTVV.

J is TRBJ2-3 and V is TRBV11-3; a possible D gene is TRBD2 (6 bases). Trimming cost V 2 bases and J 0 bases, with 6 bases left between them. The CDR3 covers 14 residues. In germline, CDR1 is SGHNT, CDR2 YENEEA. CDR3 sequence: CASSLLASTDTQYF. The DNA for the CDR3 is TGTGCCAGCAGCTTACTAGCGAGCACAGATACGCAGTATTTT.

This rearrangement joins TRBV3-1 (or the pseudogene TRBV3-2) to TRBJ1-2, with D possibly matching TRBD1 (5 bases). The CDR3 runs 14 residues. CDR1 LGHDT and CDR2 YNNKEL come from the germline V gene (reference sequence). V was shortened by 0 bases and J by 4 bases, with 9 bases between the two germline ends. The CDR3, as DNA: TGTGCCAGCAGCCAAGAGTTAGGGGCCTATGGCTACACCTTC. Protein: CASSQELGAYGYTF.

This clone was recorded only once. The gene calls are TRBV5-1 and TRBJ2-6, with D unresolved. The CDR3 is 17 amino acids. CDR1 is SGHRS, CDR2 YFSETQ, per germline. Trimming pared 2 bases from V and 2 bases from J, leaving 14 bases between. The CDR3 spells CASSLLRPTTGANVLTF. Written as DNA, the CDR3 is TGCGCCAGCAGCTTATTACGGCCCACTACTGGGGCCAACGTCCTGACTTTC.

This chain links TRBV5-1 with TRBJ2-5, with 11 bases fitting TRBD1. This CDR3 is built from 18 residues. Germline V gene data show CDR1 as SGHRS and CDR2 as YFSETQ. The V and J ends lost 4 bases and 1 base, in that order; junction bases with no gene match: 12. The CDR3 spells CASSPGTGGSLGQETQYF. Written as DNA, the CDR3 is TGCGCCAGCAGCCCCGGGACAGGGGGGTCCCTGGGCCAAGAGACCCAGTACTTC. Variable domain in full (rest from reference TRBV5-1 and TRBJ2-5): KAGVTQTPRYLIKTRGQQVTLSCSPISGHRSVSWYQQTPGQGLQFLFEYFSETQRNKGNFPGRFSGRQFSNSRSEMNVSTLELGDSALYLCASSPGTGGSLGQETQYFGPGTRLLVL.

The rearrangement joins TRBV13 to TRBJ1-2; TRBD1 agrees at 8 bases. The CDR3 sequence is 15 residues long. V shed 4 bases and J 2 bases; nucleotides not matched to a gene: 6. Per germline, CDR1 PRHDT and CDR2 FYEKMQ (reference sequence). The DNA of the CDR3 is TGTGCCAGCAGCTCGGGACAGGAAACCAACTATGGCTACACCTTC. The encoded protein is CASSSGQETNYGYTF.

This clone was counted once. The V gene is TRBV7-3, the J gene TRBJ1-5; no reliable D call. V lost 5 bases and J lost 0, with 20 bases in between. The CDR3 consists of 18 residues. The germline V gene has CDR1 SGHTA and CDR2 FQGTGA. CDR3 DNA sequence: TGTGCCAGCAGCCCGGGTCCAACAGAGCGGTATAGCAATCAGCCCCAGCATTTT. This sequence encodes CASSPGPTERYSNQPQHF.